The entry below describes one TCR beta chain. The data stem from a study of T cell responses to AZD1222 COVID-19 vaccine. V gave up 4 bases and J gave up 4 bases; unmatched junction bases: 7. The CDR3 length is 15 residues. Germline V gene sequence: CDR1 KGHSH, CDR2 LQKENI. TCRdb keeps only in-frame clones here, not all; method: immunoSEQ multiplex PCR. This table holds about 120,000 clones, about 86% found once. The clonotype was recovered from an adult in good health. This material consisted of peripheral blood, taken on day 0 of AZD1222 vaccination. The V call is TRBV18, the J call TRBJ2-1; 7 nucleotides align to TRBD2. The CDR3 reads CASSREASGYNEQFF. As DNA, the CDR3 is TGTGCCAGCTCACGGGAGGCTAGCGGTTACAATGAGCAGTTCTTC. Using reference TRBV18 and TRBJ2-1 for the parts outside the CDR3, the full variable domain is NAGVMQNPRHLVRRRGQEARLRCSPMKGHSHVYWYRQLPEEGLKFMVYLQKENIIDESGMPKERFSAEFPKEGPSILRIQQVVRGDSAAYFCASSREASGYNEQFFGPGTRLTVL.